This T cell receptor (beta chain) is from a study of PD-L1 blockade in urothelial cancer. Looking at the study overall: Analysis of blood occurred 3 weeks (second dose) and 6 weeks after treatment start. Blood gave a median about 150,000 T cells.

This clone was observed a handful of times. What it recognizes is unknown. The study's findings and limits: A below-median TCR clonality in blood before treatment predicted better survival.

The germline CDR1 and CDR2 sequences are MNHNY and SVGAGI (reference sequence). J gave up 6 bases and V 4 bases, and 7 bases lay outside the gene matches. The CDR3 extends over 14 amino acids. Specified time point: pretreatment peripheral blood. TCRdb's copy holds only in-frame clones and misses some; the assay was immunoSEQ multiplex PCR. The sample shows 30,000 to 50,000 clones, more than 85% of them seen only once. This specimen consisted of PBMCs, obtained around atezolizumab (anti-PD-L1) treatment. The sequence was collected from an older woman with urothelial cancer. The rearrangement joins TRBV6-6 to TRBJ1-1, with 8 bases identical to TRBD1. The CDR3 protein is CASSSETTGAEAFF. CDR3 nucleotide sequence: TGTGCCAGCAGTTCGGAAACGACAGGGGCTGAAGCTTTCTTT.